This TCR beta chain was recorded in a study of shared clonotypes between healthy human individuals. CDR3 length equals 12 residues. Germline CDR1 reads SGHRS; CDR2 reads YFSETQ. Trimming took off 2 bases at V and 8 bases at J, with 8 bases between the two ends. Profiled with immunoSEQ multiplex PCR; TCRdb holds only in-frame clones, not every one. The table has under 1,900,000 clones, less than 99% seen once. V and J are TRBV5-1 and TRBJ2-1; no clear D. The TCR comes from a man aged 30-40 years in good health. Sequenced material: naive CD4+ T cells sorted from blood. The subset was: CD45RA+ positively selected. As DNA, the CDR3 is TGCGCCAGCAGCTTCATTACCGATGAGCAGTTCTTC. It is translated as CASSFITDEQFF.